One sample yielded the 19 T cell receptor beta chains listed below, sequenced in a study of T cell changes during pregnancy in multiple sclerosis. Some clones are missing from TCRdb's copy, which holds only in-frame ones; the method was immunoSEQ multiplex PCR. Of 25,000 or so clones detected, 75% to 95% appear once; the ten largest clones hold roughly 6%. This specimen consisted of CD8+ T cells from peripheral blood mononuclear cells, obtained before pregnancy. Receptors were obtained from a female donor with multiple sclerosis, enrolled in a pregnancy study.

The genes are TRBV28 and TRBJ2-7; 8 bases line up with TRBD2. The CDR3 covers 15 residues. The ends lost 8 bases at V and 1 base at J; junction bases unmatched: 10. Germline lookup yields CDR1 MDHEN and CDR2 SYDVKM. The CDR3 nucleotides are TGTGCCAGCGGTCCATACCGGGAGGGATCCTACGAGCAGTACTTC. Translating gives CASGPYREGSYEQYF.

The chain has TRBV7-9 and TRBJ1-2; weak D call: TRBD1 (6 bases). V lost 5 bases and J 3 bases, leaving 28 bases between the germline ends. Germline assignment: CDR1 SEHNR and CDR2 FQNEAQ (reference sequence). The CDR3 is made up of 19 amino acids. CDR3 region: CASSALVRTAETLDYGYTF. Here the CDR3 DNA reads TGTGCCAGCAGCGCCCTCGTTCGGACAGCCGAAACACTTGACTATGGCTACACCTTC. Full variable domain (missing parts from reference TRBV7-9 and TRBJ1-2): DTGVSQNPRHKITKRGQNVTFRCDPISEHNRLYWYRQTLGQGPEFLTYFQNEAQLEKSRLLSDRFSAERPKGSFSTLEIQRTEQGDSAMYLCASSALVRTAETLDYGYTFGSGTRLTVV.

The chain joins TRBV4-3 to TRBJ2-3, with TRBD2 matching over 7 bases. This CDR3 region has 19 residues. From germline, CDR1 is LGHNA and CDR2 YSLEER. With 0 bases clipped from V and 0 bases from J, the junction kept 12 bases outside the gene matches. The CDR3: CASSQDISGGNPSTDTQYF. DNA of the CDR3: TGCGCCAGCAGCCAAGATATTTCGGGGGGAAACCCAAGCACAGATACGCAGTATTTT.

This clone was seen only once. The gene calls are TRBV7-9 and TRBJ2-3; D call uncertain. V was clipped by 5 bases and J by 4 bases, with 10 bases between them. The CDR3 is 13 residues long. The germline CDR1 and CDR2 sequences are SEHNR and FQNEAQ (reference sequence). The CDR3 loop is CASSPKRSDTQYF. The CDR3 nucleotides read TGTGCCAGCAGCCCAAAGAGATCAGATACGCAGTATTTT.

The rearrangement joins TRBV28 to TRBJ2-7; no firm D call. CDR1 is MDHEN and CDR2 is SYDVKM in the germline V gene. The CDR3 runs 12 residues. V lost 6 bases and J 4 bases, leaving 10 bases between the germline ends. The CDR3 nucleotides read TGTGCCAGCAGCCCCACTGATTACGAGCAGTACTTC. It specifies CASSPTDYEQYF.

The chain couples TRBV4-2 to TRBJ1-1; D not resolved. Per the germline V gene, CDR1 is LGHNA and CDR2 is YNFKEQ. CDR3 length: 15 residues. V gave up 0 bases and J gave up 6 bases, with 14 bases separating them. The CDR3 protein is CASSQETGIGPEAFF. CDR3 DNA sequence: TGTGCCAGCAGCCAAGAGACGGGGATCGGGCCTGAAGCTTTCTTT.

This chain uses TRBV5-5 with TRBJ2-7, with 9 bases that match TRBD2. CDR1 and CDR2 from the germline V gene are SGHKS and YYEKEE (reference sequence). V trimming: 2 bases; J trimming: 3 bases; junction bases outside the gene matches: 9. This CDR3 has 16 residues. DNA of the CDR3: TGTGCCAGCAGCTTTGGGGCTAGCGGGGAATTCTACGAGCAGTACTTC. This gives the protein CASSFGASGEFYEQYF.

This clone occurred once. This chain joins TRBV9 and TRBJ1-5; possible D gene TRBD1, 5 bases. V lost 1 base to trimming and J lost 6 bases, with 11 bases between them. CDR3 length: 14 residues. Germline V gene lookup returns CDR1 SGDLS and CDR2 YYNGEE. CDR3 sequence: CASSVLGVGQPQHF. The CDR3 DNA sequence: TGTGCCAGCAGCGTACTAGGGGTTGGTCAGCCCCAGCATTTT. Variable domain in full (rest from reference TRBV9 and TRBJ1-5): DSGVTQTPKHLITATGQRVTLRCSPRSGDLSVYWYQQSLDQGLQFLIQYYNGEERAKGNILERFSAQQFPDLHSELNLSSLELGDSALYFCASSVLGVGQPQHFGDGTRLSIL.

The V call is TRBV27, the J call TRBJ1-2; TRBD1 is a possible D gene (6 bases). The V gene's germline CDR1 is MNHEY and CDR2 SMNVEV (reference sequence). Trimming pared 5 bases from V and 2 bases from J, leaving 12 bases between. The CDR3 totals 14 residues. The CDR3 region is CASSPRQANYGYTF. The CDR3 DNA follows: TGTGCCAGCAGTCCCCGACAGGCCAACTATGGCTACACCTTC.

The chain joins TRBV2 to TRBJ2-1, with 8 bases lining up with TRBD1. Trimming removed 5 bases from V and 6 bases from J; junction bases left unmatched: 15. Germline CDR1 reads SNHLY; CDR2 reads FYNNEI. The CDR3 loop spans 17 amino acids. The CDR3 sequence is CASSMNRWSGGLNEQFF. In DNA form, the CDR3 reads TGTGCCAGCAGTATGAATCGGTGGTCAGGGGGCCTCAATGAGCAGTTCTTC.

This clone was seen a single time. DNA of the CDR3: TGTGCCAGCAGTGGGACAGGGGATTACGAGCAGTACTTC. This gives the protein CASSGTGDYEQYF. This chain uses TRBV6-5 with TRBJ2-7, with 10 bases identical to TRBD1. Trimming cost V 5 bases and J 4 bases; bases outside gene matches: 2. This CDR3 region has 13 residues. Germline-derived CDR1 and CDR2 are MNHEY and SVGAGI.

The J gene is TRBJ2-1, the V gene TRBV15; 10 bases match TRBD2. This CDR3 comprises 18 residues. The J segment lost 7 bases and the V segment lost 4 bases, leaving 16 bases of the junction unmatched. CDR1 is LNHNV and CDR2 is YYDKDF in the germline V gene (reference sequence). The CDR3 spells CATSTTGEFSGRENEQFF. The DNA for the CDR3 is TGTGCCACCAGCACGACAGGGGAATTCAGCGGGAGGGAGAATGAGCAGTTCTTC.

The chain joins TRBV11-2 to TRBJ1-1, with D perhaps matching TRBD1 (6 bases). Germline CDR1 is SGHAT and CDR2 is FQNNGV. This CDR3 is 12 amino acids long. V shed 5 bases and J shed 5 bases, with 9 bases lying between them. The CDR3 region is CASSPRGTEAFF. CDR3 coding DNA: TGTGCCAGCAGCCCCAGGGGTACTGAAGCTTTCTTT.

This rearrangement joins TRBV7-9 to TRBJ2-7; D not resolved. Trimming shortened V by 5 bases and J by 4 bases, and 12 bases separated the two germline ends. CDR1 SEHNR and CDR2 FQNEAQ come from the germline V gene (reference sequence). This CDR3 spans 13 amino acids. This CDR3 is CASSPTASYEQYF. The CDR3 DNA reads TGTGCCAGCAGCCCGACTGCCTCATACGAGCAGTACTTC.

This rearrangement joins TRBV19 to TRBJ2-7; D uncertain. Germline V gene sequence: CDR1 LNHDA, CDR2 SQIVND (reference sequence). V was shortened by 5 bases and J by 0 bases, with 8 bases between the two germline ends. This CDR3 spans 13 amino acids. The CDR3 spells CASSLSGSYEQYF. The DNA of the CDR3 is TGTGCCAGTAGTCTCTCGGGCTCCTACGAGCAGTACTTC.

J is TRBJ1-1 and V is TRBV30; maybe TRBD1 (5 bases). Germline loops: CDR1 GTSNPN, CDR2 SVGIG (reference sequence). V lost 2 bases and J 1 base, leaving 20 bases between the germline ends. The CDR3 is 17 amino acids. CDR3 sequence (DNA): TGTGCCTGGAGTTACTTCCGGAGAGACAGCCCGAACACTGAAGCTTTCTTT. As protein: CAWSYFRRDSPNTEAFF.

The rearrangement links TRBV27 to TRBJ2-1; 9 bases are a match to TRBD2. Germline CDR1 and CDR2: MNHEY and SMNVEV (reference sequence). V was clipped by 4 bases and J by 6 bases; unmatched bases: 4. This CDR3 is built from 14 residues. The CDR3 region has the DNA TGTGCCAGCAGTTCTAGCGGGACTAGCAATGAGCAGTTCTTC. It encodes CASSSSGTSNEQFF.

The CDR3 spells CASSMVAGGYNEQFF. CDR3 coding DNA: TGTGCCAGTAGTATGGTCGCGGGAGGTTACAATGAGCAGTTCTTC. The rearrangement joins TRBV19 to TRBJ2-1, with 8 bases aligning to TRBD2. The CDR3 contains 15 residues. The V and J ends lost 3 bases and 4 bases, in that order; junction bases with no gene match: 5. Germline assignment: CDR1 LNHDA and CDR2 SQIVND (reference sequence).

The chain uses TRBV7-9 and TRBJ2-1, with TRBD2 identical over 11 bases. The V gene end was trimmed by 5 bases and the J gene end by 9 bases; junction bases not matched to a gene: 6. Germline loops: CDR1 SEHNR, CDR2 FQNEAQ (reference sequence). The CDR3 extends over 14 amino acids. The CDR3 is CASSLGGLAVEQFF. The CDR3 bases are TGTGCCAGCAGCCTAGGGGGACTAGCGGTTGAGCAGTTCTTC.